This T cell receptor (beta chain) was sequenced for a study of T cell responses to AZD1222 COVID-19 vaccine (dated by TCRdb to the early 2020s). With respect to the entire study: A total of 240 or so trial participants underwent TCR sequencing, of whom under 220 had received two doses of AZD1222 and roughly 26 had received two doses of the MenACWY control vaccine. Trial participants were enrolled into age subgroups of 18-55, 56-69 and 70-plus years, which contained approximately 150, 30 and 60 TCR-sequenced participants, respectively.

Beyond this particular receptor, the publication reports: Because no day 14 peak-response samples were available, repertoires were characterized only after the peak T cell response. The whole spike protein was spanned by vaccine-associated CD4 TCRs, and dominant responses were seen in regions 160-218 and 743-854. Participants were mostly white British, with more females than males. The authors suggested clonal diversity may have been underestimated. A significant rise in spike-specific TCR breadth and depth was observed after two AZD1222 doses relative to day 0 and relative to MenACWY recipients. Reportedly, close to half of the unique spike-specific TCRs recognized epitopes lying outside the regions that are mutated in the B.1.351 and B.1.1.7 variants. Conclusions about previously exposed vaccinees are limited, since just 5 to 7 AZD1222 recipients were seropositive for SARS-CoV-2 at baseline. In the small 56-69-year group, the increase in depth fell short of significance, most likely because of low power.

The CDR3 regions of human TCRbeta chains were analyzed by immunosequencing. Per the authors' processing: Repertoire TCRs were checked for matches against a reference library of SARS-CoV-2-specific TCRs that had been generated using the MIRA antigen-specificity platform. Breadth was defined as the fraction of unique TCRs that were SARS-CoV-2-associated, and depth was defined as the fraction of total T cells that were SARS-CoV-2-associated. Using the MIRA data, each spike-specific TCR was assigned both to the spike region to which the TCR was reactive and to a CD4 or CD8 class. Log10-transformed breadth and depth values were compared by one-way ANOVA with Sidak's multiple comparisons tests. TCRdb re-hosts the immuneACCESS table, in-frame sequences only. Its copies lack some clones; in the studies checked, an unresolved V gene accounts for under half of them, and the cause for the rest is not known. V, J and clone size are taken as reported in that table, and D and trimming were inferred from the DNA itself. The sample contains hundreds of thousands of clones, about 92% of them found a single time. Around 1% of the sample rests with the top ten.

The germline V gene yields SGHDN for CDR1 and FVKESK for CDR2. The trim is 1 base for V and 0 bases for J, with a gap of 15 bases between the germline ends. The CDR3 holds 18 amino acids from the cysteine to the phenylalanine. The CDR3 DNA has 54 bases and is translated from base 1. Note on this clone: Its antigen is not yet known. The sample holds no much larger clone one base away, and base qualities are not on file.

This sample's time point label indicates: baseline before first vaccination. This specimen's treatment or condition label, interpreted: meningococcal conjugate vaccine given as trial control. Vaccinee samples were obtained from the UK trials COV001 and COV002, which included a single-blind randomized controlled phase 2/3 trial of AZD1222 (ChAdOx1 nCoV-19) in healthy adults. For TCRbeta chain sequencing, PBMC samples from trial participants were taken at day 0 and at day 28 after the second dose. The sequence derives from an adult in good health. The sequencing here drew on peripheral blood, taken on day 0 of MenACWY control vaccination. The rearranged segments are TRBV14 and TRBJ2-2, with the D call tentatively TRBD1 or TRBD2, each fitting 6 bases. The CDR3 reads CASSQVGGLITNTGELFF. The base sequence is TGTGCCAGCAGCCAAGTGGGGGGCCTAATTACGAACACCGGGGAGCTGTTTTTT. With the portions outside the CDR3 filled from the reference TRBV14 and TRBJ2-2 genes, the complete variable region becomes EAGVTQFPSHSVIEKGQTVTLRCDPISGHDNLYWYRRVMGKEIKFLLHFVKESKQDESGMPNNRFLAERTGGTYSTLKVQPAELEDSGVYFCASSQVGGLITNTGELFFGEGSRLTVL.